A selection of T cell receptor beta chains follows, all from one sample in a study of T cell repertoires in cytomegalovirus infection. MiXCR was run by TCRdb on the reads, yielding one entry per CDR3 protein. The repertoire holds hundreds of thousands of distinct CDR3 sequences, around 24% seen once, with less than 10% in the top ten. Sequenced: CD8+ T cells from PBMCs. These receptors originate from a human donor in good health (CMV status not recorded). Some clones in this sample may be carry-over from other donors' samples. The CDR3 runs from the conserved cysteine through the conserved F or W. D genes are given only for firm matches. Expanded clones get a size class; other rows say once, few or many, or leave the size out.

d_call	j_call	v_call	clone_size	cdr3_nt	cdr3_aa
TRBD1	TRBJ2-6	TRBV19	NA	TGTGCCAGTAGTATTGGACAGGGGGTAATTGGGGCCAACGTCCTGACTTTC	CASSIGQGVIGANVLTF
NA	TRBJ1-2	TRBV7-9	many	TGTGCCAGCAGCTTAGGGACACCGATTGATGGCTACACCTTC	CASSLGTPIDGYTF
NA	TRBJ1-1	TRBV20-1	NA	TGCAGTGCTAGAAAATCCCGGGTTAACACTGAAGCTTTCTTT	CSARKSRVNTEAFF
NA	TRBJ2-1	TRBV28	many	TGTGCCAGCAGTGTTCCAGGGGGGGAACAGTTCTTC	CASSVPGGEQFF
NA	TRBJ1-2	TRBV11-2	NA	TGTGCCAGCAGCTTAGATGGTACCGAAGTTCGGTATGGCTACACCTTC	CASSLDGTEVRYGYTF
NA	TRBJ2-1	TRBV28	NA	TGTGCCAGCAGTTTATTCTCGGGGCGGGGTGGTCTCAATGAGCAGTTCTTC	CASSLFSGRGGLNEQFF
TRBD1	TRBJ2-3	TRBV24-1	NA	TGTGCCGTCGGGACAGGGGGCCGCGATACGCAGTATTTT	CAVGTGGRDTQYF
TRBD2	TRBJ2-1	TRBV12-3/TRBV12-4	many	TGTGCCAGCAGTTTTGACAGCGGGGCCTCCTACAATGAGCAGTTCTTC	CASSFDSGASYNEQFF
TRBD1	TRBJ2-7	TRBV7-9	many	TGTGCCAGCAGCTGGCCCGACAGGGGGTTCGACGAGCAGTACTTC	CASSWPDRGFDEQYF
NA	TRBJ2-2	TRBV6-8	NA	TGTGCCAGCAGTTACGGAGCAGTGCCTTTCACCGGGGAGCTGTTTTTT	CASSYGAVPFTGELFF
TRBD2	TRBJ2-1	TRBV6-2/TRBV6-3	few	TGTGCCAGCGCCCAGACTAGCGGGAGTAATGAGCAGTTCTTC	CASAQTSGSNEQFF
NA	TRBJ2-7	TRBV27	NA	TGTGCCAGCACCCCCCTCGGCTCGGGGGAGCAGTACTTC	CASTPLGSGEQYF
NA	TRBJ1-2	TRBV7-9	few	TGTGCCAGCAGCTTAGCAGGAGCCCGTGGCTACACCTTC	CASSLAGARGYTF
NA	TRBJ2-1	TRBV15	few	TGTGCCACCAGCAGAGCTATCTACAATGAGCAGTTCTTC	CATSRAIYNEQFF
TRBD2	TRBJ2-2	TRBV6-2/TRBV6-3	few	TGTGCCAGCAGCGCTAGCGGGGCCGCGAACACCGGGGAGCTGTTTTTT	CASSASGAANTGELFF
NA	TRBJ2-2	TRBV6-5	NA	TGTGCCAGCAGTTACCCCGGGGGGGAGCTGTTTTTT	CASSYPGGELFF
NA	TRBJ1-5	TRBV11-2	many	TGTGCCAGCAGCTTACTAAAACTGGATAGCAATCAGCCCCAGCATTTT	CASSLLKLDSNQPQHF
NA	TRBJ2-2	TRBV2	few	TGTGCCAGCATCTGGAGCACCGGGGAGCTGTTTTTT	CASIWSTGELFF
NA	TRBJ2-1	TRBV20-1	NA	TGCAGTGTGCCCCATGGACCCGCGTATAATGAGCAGTTCTTC	CSVPHGPAYNEQFF
NA	TRBJ1-4	TRBV28	NA	TGTGCCAGCAGTTTATGGGAGAAAGCAACTAATGAAAAACTGTTTTTT	CASSLWEKATNEKLFF
NA	TRBJ2-5	TRBV12-3/TRBV12-4	many	TGTGCCAGCAGTCAGGACGTGATAGGAGAGACCCAGTACTTC	CASSQDVIGETQYF
TRBD1	TRBJ2-2	TRBV7-9	NA	TGTGCCAGCAGCGATCGGGACAGGTCGGACACCGGGGAGCTGTTTTTT	CASSDRDRSDTGELFF
NA	TRBJ2-3	TRBV5-1	few	TGCGCCAGCAGCCGAAGGCAGGAAAACACAGATACGCAGTATTTT	CASSRRQENTDTQYF
NA	TRBJ1-6	TRBV7-8	many	TGTGCCAGCAGGGAGGGACGGACTAATTCACCCCTCCACTTT	CASREGRTNSPLHF
NA	TRBJ2-1	TRBV12-3/TRBV12-4	few	TGTGCCAGCAGTTTTGCCGTTGTCGATGAGCAGTTCTTC	CASSFAVVDEQFF
TRBD2	TRBJ2-1	TRBV15	NA	TGTGCCACCAGCAGGCCCCCGTCTAGCGGTTACAATGAGCAGTTCTTC	CATSRPPSSGYNEQFF
NA	TRBJ1-1	TRBV29-1	NA	TGCAGCGTGCCCGGGAGGCGCACTGAAGCTTTCTTT	CSVPGRRTEAFF
NA	TRBJ1-5	TRBV4-1	few	TGCGCCAGCAGCCACGAGAGGGGGAATCAGCCCCAGCATTTT	CASSHERGNQPQHF